Listed below are T cell receptor beta chains from one sample, sequenced in a study of blood T cell repertoires in COVID-19. Generated by immunoSEQ multiplex PCR, the TCRdb table keeps only in-frame clones and is missing some. This sample yields around 200,000 clones, of which 87% are seen a single time; around a tenth belongs to the top ten. The sample comprised PBMCs or T cells enriched from blood (not recorded which). The origin of the receptors is a man aged 18 to 35 with acute COVID-19. The CDR3 runs from the conserved cysteine through the conserved F or W. Each record gives: J gene, V gene, CDR3 protein.

TRBJ2-7,TRBV7-9,CASSSRSDRGPYEQYF
TRBJ2-2,TRBV30,CAWGRGWNTGELFF
TRBJ2-7,TRBV11-2,CASSNSTQGIKSYEQYF
TRBJ2-5,TRBV1,CTSPLSGRGETQYF
TRBJ1-6,TRBV24-1,CATSDGTADNSPLHF
TRBJ2-1,TRBV7-9,CASSFSSGRIDEQFF
TRBJ1-1,TRBV30,CACTDGGNTEAFF
TRBJ2-6,TRBV24-1,CATRGPGANVLTF
TRBJ2-6,TRBV5-1,CASSQHYSGANVLTF
TRBJ2-3,TRBV5-8,CASSLGGQRTDTQYF
TRBJ1-1,TRBV2,CASSRTGSTEAFF
TRBJ1-4,TRBV29-1,CSVLGESKEKLFF
TRBJ1-1,TRBV7-9,CASSAGFQTEAFF
TRBJ2-1,TRBV29-1,CSVDTPGGEQFF